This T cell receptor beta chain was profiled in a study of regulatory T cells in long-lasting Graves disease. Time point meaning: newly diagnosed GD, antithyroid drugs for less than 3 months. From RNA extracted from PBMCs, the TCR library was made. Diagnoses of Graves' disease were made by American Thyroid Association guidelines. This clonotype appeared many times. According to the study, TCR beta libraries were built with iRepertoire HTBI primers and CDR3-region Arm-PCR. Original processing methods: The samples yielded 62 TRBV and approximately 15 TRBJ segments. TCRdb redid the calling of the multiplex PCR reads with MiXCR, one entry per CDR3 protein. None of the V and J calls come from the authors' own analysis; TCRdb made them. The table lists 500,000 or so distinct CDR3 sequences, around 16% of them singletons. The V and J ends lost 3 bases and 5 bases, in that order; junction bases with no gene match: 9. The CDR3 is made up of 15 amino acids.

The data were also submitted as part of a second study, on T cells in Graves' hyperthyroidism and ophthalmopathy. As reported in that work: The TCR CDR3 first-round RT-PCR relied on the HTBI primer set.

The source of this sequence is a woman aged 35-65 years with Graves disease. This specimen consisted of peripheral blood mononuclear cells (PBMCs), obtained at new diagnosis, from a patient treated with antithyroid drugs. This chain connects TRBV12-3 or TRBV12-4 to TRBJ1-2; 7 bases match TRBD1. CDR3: CASSFRGSRTYGYTF. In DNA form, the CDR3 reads TGTGCCAGCAGTTTCAGGGGGTCTAGGACATATGGCTACACCTTC.